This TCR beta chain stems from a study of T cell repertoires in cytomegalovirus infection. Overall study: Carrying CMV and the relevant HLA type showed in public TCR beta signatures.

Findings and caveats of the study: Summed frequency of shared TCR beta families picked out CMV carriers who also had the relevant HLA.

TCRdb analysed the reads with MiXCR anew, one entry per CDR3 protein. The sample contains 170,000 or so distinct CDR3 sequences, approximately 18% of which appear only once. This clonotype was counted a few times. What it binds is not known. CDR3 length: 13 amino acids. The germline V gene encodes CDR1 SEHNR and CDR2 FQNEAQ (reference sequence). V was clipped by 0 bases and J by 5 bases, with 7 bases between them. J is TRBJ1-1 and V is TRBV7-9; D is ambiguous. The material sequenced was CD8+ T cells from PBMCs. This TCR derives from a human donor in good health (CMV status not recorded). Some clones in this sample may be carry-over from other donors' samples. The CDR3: CASSLALRTEAFF. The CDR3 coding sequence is TGTGCCAGCAGCTTAGCGCTTAGAACTGAAGCTTTCTTT.